The clone carrying this T cell receptor (beta chain) has a handful of counts. These data come from a study of early T cells in non-severe SARS-CoV-2 infection. Study as a whole: Sequenced material consisted of bulk RNA (from unsorted whole blood), and chains were unpaired.

Individual cDNA molecules received unique molecular identifiers during library preparation. TCRdb re-called the 5' RACE reads through MiXCR, storing one row per CDR3 protein. The profile covers about 85,000 distinct CDR3 sequences, with approximately 15% appearing a single time and 6.5% to 9% taken by the ten largest. Sequenced material: whole blood. The receptor's source is an adult who was a healthcare worker with PCR-confirmed SARS-CoV-2 infection or an uninfected control (not recorded which).

The CDR3 DNA follows: TGCGCCAGCAGAGACACGGGGAGGATAGGGTCTGGGGCCAACGTCCTGACTTTC. Encoded protein: CASRDTGRIGSGANVLTF. The genes are TRBV10-2 and TRBJ2-6, with D maybe TRBD2 (6 bases). Germline lookup yields CDR1 WSHSY and CDR2 SAAADI. The CDR3 runs 18 residues. Trimming removed 6 bases at V and 1 base at J, with 19 bases between.